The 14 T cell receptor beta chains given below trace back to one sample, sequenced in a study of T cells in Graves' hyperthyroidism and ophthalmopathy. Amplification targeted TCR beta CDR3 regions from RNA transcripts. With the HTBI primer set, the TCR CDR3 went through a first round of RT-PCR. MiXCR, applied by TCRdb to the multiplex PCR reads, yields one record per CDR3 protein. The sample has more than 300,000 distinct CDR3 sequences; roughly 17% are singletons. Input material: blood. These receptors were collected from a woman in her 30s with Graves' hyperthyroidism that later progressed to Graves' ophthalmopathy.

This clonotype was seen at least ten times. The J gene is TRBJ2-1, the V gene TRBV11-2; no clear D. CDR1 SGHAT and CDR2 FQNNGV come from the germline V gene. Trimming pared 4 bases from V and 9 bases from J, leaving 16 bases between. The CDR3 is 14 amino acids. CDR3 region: CASSSTNARGEQFF. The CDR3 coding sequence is TGTGCCAGCAGCTCAACAAACGCACGAGGTGAGCAGTTCTTC.

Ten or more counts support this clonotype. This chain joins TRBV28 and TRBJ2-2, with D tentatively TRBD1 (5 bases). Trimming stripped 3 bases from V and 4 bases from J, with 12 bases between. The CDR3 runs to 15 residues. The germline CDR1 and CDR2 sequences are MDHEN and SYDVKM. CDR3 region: CASSFLVRATGELFF. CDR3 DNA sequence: TGTGCCAGCAGTTTTTTGGTCAGGGCCACCGGGGAGCTGTTTTTT. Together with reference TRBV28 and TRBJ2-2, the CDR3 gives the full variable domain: DVKVTQSSRYLVKRTGEKVFLECVQDMDHENMFWYRQDPGLGLRLIYFSYDVKMKEKGDIPEGYSVSREKKERFSLILESASTNQTSMYLCASSFLVRATGELFFGEGSRLTVL.

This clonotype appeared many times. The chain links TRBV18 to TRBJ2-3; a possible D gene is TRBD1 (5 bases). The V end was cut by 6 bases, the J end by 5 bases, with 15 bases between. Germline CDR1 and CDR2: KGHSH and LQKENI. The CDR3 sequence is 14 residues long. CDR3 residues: CASSSGRAQDTQYF. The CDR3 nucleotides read TGTGCCAGCTCCTCTGGCAGGGCCCAAGATACGCAGTATTTT.

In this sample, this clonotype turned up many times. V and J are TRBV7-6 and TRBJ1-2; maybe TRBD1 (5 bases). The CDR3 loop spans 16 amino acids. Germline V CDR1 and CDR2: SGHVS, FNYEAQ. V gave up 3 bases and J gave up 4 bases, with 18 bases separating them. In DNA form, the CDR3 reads TGTGCCAGCAGCTTGGAGGAAGGCGGAGGGGTCTATGGCTACACCTTC. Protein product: CASSLEEGGGVYGYTF.

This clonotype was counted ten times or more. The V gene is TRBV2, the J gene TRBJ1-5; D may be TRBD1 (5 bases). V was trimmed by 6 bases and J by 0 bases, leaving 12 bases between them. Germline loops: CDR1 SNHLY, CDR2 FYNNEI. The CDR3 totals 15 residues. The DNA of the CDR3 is TGTGCCAGCAGCCCGCCGGGGGTTAGCAATCAGCCCCAGCATTTT. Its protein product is CASSPPGVSNQPQHF.

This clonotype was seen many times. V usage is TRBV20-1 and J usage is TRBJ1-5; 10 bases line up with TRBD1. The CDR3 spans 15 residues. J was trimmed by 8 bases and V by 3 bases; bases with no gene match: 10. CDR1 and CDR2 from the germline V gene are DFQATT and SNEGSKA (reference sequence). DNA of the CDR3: TGCAGTGCTAGTTTTCCGGGACAGGGGAGGGAGCCCCAGCATTTT. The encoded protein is CSASFPGQGREPQHF.

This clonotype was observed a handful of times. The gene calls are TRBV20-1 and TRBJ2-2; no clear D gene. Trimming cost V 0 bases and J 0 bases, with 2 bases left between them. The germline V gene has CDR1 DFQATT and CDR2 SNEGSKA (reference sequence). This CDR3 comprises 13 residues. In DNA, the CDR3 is TGCAGTGCTAGAGAGGCGAACACCGGGGAGCTGTTTTTT. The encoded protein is CSAREANTGELFF.

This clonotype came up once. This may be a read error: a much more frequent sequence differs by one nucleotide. CDR3 sequence reads: CASSLAEAGVGNEQFF. As DNA, the CDR3 is TGCGCCAGCAGCTTGGCCGAGGCAGGGGTTGGCAATGAGCAGTTCTTC. The rearrangement joins TRBV5-1 to TRBJ2-1; TRBD1 is a possible D gene (6 bases). This CDR3 is built from 16 residues. Trimming took off 0 bases at V and 6 bases at J, with 16 bases between the two ends. Germline V gene sequence: CDR1 SGHRS, CDR2 YFSETQ.

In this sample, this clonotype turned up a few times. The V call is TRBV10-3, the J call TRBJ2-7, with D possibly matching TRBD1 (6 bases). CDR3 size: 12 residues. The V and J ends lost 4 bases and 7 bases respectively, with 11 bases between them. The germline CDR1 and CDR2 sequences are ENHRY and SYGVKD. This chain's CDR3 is CAISGTATEQYF. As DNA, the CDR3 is TGTGCCATCAGTGGGACAGCCACTGAGCAGTACTTC.

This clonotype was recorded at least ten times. The CDR3 DNA reads as TGCAGTGCTAGCGAAGGGACTAGCGGGAGTAATGAGCAGTTCTTC. As protein: CSASEGTSGSNEQFF. The rearrangement joins TRBV20-1 to TRBJ2-1; TRBD2 aligns across 14 bases. Germline V lookup: CDR1 DFQATT, CDR2 SNEGSKA (reference sequence). CDR3 length: 15 amino acids. Germline trimming cut 3 bases from V and 7 bases from J; bases unmatched to any gene: 5.

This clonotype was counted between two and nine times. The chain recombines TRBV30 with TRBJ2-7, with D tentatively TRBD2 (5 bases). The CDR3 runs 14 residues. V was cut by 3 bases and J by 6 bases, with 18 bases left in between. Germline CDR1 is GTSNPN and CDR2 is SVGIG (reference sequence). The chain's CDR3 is CAWSRTVGSREQYF. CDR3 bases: TGTGCCTGGAGCCGGACCGTAGGGAGTCGCGAGCAGTACTTC.

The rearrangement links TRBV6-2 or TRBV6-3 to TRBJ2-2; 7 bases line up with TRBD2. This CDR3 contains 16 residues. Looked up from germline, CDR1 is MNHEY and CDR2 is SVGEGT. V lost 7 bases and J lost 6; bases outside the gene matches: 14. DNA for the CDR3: TGTGCCAGCATTGCCCTGGAGACAGCGGGGCCCGGGGAGCTGTTTTTT. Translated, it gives CASIALETAGPGELFF.

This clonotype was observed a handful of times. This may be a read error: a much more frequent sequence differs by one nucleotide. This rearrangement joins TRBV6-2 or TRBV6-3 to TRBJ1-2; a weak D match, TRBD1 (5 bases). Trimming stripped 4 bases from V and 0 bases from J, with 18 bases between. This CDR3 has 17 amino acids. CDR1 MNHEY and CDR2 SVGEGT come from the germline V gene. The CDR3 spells CASSFTLRGSTNYGYTF. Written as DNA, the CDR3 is TGTGCCAGCAGTTTCACCCTGCGGGGCAGTACTAACTATGGCTACACCTTC.

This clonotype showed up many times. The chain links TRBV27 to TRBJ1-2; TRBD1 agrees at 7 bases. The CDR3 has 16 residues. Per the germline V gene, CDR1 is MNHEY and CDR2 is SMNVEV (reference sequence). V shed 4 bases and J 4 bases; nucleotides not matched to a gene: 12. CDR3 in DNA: TGTGCCAGCAGTTCCTTCAGGGACAGACAAGCCTATGGCTACACCTTC. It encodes CASSSFRDRQAYGYTF.